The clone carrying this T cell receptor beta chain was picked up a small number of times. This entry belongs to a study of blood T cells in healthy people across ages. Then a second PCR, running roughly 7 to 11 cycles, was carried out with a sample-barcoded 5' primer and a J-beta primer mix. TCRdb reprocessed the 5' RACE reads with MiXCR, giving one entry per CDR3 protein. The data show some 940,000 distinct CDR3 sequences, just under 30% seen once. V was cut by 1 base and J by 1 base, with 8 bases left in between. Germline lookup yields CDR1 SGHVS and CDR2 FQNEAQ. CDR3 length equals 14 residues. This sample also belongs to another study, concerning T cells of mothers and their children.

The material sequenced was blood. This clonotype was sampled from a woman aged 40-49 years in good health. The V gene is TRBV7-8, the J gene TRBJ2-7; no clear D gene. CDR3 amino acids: CASSLVKPSYEQYF. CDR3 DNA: TGTGCCAGCAGCTTAGTTAAACCTTCCTACGAGCAGTACTTC.